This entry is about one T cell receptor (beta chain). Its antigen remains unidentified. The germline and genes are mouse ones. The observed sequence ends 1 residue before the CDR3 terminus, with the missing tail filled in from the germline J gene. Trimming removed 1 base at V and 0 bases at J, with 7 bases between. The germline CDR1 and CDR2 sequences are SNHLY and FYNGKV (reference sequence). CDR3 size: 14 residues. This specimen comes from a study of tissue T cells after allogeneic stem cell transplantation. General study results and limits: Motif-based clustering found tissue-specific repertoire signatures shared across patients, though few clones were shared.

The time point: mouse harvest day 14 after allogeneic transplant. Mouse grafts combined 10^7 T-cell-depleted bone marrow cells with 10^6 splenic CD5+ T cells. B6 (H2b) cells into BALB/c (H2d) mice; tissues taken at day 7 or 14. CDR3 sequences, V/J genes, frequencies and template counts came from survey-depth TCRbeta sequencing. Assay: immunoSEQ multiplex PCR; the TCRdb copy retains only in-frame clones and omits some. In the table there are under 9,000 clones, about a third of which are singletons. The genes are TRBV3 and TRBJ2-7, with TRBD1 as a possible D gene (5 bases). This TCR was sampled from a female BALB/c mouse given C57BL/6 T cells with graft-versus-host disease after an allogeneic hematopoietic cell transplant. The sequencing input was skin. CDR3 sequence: CASSLEGYSYEQYF. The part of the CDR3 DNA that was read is TGTGCCAGCAGCTTAGAGGGGTACTCCTATGAACAGTAC.